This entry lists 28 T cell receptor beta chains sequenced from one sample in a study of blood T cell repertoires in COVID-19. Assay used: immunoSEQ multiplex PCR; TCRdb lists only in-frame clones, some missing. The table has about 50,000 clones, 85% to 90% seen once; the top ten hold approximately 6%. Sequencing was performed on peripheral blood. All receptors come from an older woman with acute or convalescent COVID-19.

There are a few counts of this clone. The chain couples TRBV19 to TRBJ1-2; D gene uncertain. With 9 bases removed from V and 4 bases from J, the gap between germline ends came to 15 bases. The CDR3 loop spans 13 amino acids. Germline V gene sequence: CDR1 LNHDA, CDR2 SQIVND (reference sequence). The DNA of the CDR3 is TGTGCCAGGCAGAGGCAATTAGGCTATGGCTACACCTTC. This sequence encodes CARQRQLGYGYTF.

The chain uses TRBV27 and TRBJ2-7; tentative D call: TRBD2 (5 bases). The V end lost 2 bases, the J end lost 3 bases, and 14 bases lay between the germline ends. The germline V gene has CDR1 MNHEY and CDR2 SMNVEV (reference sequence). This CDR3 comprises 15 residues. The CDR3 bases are TGTGCCAGCAGTTTAAGGCGGGCCCTTTACTACGAGCAGTACTTC. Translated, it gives CASSLRRALYYEQYF.

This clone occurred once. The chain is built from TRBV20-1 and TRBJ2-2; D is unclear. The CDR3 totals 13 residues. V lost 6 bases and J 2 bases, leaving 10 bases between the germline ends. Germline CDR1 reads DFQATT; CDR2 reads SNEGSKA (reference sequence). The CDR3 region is CSASTFNTGELFF. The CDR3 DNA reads TGCAGTGCGAGTACATTCAACACCGGGGAGCTGTTTTTT.

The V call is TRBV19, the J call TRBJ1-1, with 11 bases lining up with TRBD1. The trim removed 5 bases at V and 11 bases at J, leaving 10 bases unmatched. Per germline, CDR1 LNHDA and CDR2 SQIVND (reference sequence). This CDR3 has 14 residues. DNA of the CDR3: TGTGCCAGTAGTCTCTCGGACAGGGGGCGTTTTGCTTTCTTT. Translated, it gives CASSLSDRGRFAFF.

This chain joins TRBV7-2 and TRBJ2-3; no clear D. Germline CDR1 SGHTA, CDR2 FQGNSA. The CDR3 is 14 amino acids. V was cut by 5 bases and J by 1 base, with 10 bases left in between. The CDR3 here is CASSRYSGTDTQYF. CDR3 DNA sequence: TGTGCCAGCAGCCGGTACTCGGGCACAGATACGCAGTATTTT.

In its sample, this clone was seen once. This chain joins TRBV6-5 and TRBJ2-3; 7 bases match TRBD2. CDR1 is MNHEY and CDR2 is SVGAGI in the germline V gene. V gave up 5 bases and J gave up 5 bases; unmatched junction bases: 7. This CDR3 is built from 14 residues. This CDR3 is CASSRAGTGDTQYF. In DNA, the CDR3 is TGTGCCAGCAGTAGAGCGGGGACGGGAGATACGCAGTATTTT.

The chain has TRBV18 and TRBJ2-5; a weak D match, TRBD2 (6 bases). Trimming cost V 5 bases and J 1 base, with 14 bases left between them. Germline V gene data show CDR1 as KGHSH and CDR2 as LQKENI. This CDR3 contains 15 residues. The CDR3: CASSIGGDFQETQYF. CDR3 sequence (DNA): TGTGCCAGCTCAATCGGAGGGGACTTCCAAGAGACCCAGTACTTC.

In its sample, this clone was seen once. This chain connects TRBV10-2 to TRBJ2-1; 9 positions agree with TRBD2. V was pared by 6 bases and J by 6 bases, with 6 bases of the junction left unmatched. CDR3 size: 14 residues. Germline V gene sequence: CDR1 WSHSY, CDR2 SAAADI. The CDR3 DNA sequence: TGCGCCAGCAGGACTAGCGGAGTGGGCAATGAGCAGTTCTTC. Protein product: CASRTSGVGNEQFF.

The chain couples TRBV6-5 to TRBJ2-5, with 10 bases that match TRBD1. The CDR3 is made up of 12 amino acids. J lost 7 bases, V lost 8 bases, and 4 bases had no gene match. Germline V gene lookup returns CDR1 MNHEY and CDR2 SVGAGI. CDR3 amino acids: CASGQGVGTQYF. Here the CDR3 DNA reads TGTGCCAGCGGACAGGGGGTGGGGACCCAGTACTTC.

CDR3 amino acids: CASSLARGYTF. CDR3 in DNA: TGTGCCAGCAGCCTGGCTCGTGGCTACACCTTC. The chain couples TRBV12-3 or TRBV12-4 to TRBJ1-2; D gene ambiguous. The CDR3 is 11 amino acids. The V end lost 6 bases, the J end lost 7 bases, and 9 bases lay between the germline ends.

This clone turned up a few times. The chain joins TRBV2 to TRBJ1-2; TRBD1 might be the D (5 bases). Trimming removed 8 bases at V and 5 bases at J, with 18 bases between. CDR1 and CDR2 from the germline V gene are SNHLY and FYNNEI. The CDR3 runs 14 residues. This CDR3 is CASGEGLAGYGYTF. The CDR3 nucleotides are TGTGCCAGCGGGGAGGGATTAGCAGGGTATGGCTACACCTTC.

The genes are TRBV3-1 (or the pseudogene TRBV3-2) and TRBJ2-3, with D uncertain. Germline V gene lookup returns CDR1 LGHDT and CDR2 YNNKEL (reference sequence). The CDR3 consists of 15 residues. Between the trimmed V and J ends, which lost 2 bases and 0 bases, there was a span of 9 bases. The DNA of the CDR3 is TGTGCCAGCAGCCAACACGGGTCTAGCACAGATACGCAGTATTTT. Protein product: CASSQHGSSTDTQYF.

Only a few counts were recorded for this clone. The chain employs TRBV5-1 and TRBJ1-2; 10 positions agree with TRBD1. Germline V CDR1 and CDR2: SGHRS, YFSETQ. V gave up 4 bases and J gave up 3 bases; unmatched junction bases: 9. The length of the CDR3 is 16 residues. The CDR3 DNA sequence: TGCGCCAGCAGCCCCGGGCTGACAGGGGGCCACTATGGCTACACCTTC. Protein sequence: CASSPGLTGGHYGYTF. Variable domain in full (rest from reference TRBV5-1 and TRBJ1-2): KAGVTQTPRYLIKTRGQQVTLSCSPISGHRSVSWYQQTPGQGLQFLFEYFSETQRNKGNFPGRFSGRQFSNSRSEMNVSTLELGDSALYLCASSPGLTGGHYGYTFGSGTRLTVV.

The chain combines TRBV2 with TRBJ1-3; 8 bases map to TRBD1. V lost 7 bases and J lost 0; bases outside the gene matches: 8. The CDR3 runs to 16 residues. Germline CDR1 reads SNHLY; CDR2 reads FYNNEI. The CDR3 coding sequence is TGTGCCAGCAACCAGGGGGCAAGTGTCTCTGGAAACACCATATATTTT. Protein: CASNQGASVSGNTIYF.

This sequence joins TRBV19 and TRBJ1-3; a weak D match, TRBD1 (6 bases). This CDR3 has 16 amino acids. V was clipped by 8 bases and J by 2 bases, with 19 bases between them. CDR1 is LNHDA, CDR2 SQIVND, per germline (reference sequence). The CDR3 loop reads CASRGHSRGAGNTIYF. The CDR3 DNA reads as TGTGCCAGTCGGGGACATTCTCGGGGCGCTGGAAACACCATATATTTT.

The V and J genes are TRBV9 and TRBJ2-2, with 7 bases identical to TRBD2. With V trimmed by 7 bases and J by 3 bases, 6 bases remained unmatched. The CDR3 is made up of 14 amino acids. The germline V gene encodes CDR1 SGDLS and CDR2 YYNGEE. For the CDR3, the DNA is TGTGCCAGCTGTCCAGGGAGGGACACCGGGGAGCTGTTTTTT. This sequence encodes CASCPGRDTGELFF. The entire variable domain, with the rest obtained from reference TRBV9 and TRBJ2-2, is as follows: DSGVTQTPKHLITATGQRVTLRCSPRSGDLSVYWYQQSLDQGLQFLIQYYNGEERAKGNILERFSAQQFPDLHSELNLSSLELGDSALYFCASCPGRDTGELFFGEGSRLTVL.

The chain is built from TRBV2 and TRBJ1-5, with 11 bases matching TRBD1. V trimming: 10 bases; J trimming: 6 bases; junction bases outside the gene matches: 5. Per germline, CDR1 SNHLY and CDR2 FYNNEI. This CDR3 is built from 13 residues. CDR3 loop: CATGTGGGQPQHF. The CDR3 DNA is TGTGCCACCGGGACAGGGGGTGGTCAGCCCCAGCATTTT.

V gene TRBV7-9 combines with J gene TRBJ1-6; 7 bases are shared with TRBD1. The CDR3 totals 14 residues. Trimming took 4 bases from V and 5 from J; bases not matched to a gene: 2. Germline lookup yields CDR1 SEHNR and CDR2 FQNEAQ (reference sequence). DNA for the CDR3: TGTGCCAGCAGCTCCGGGACAGATAATTCACCCCTCCACTTT. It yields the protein CASSSGTDNSPLHF.

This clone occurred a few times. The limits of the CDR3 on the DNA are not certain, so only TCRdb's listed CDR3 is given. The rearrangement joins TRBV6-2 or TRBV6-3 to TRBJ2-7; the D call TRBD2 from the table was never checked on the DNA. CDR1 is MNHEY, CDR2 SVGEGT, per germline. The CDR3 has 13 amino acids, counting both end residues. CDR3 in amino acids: CASSTSGINEQYF.

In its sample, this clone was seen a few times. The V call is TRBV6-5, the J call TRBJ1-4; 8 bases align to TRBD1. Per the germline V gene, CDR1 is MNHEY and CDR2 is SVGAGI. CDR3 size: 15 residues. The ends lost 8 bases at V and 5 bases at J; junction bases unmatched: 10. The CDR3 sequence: CASARPGTGNEKLFF. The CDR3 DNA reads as TGTGCCAGCGCTCGACCCGGGACAGGCAATGAAAAACTGTTTTTT.

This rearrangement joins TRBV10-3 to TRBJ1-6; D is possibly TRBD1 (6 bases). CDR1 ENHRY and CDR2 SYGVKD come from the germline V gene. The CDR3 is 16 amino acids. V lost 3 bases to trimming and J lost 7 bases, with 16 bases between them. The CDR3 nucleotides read TGTGCCATCAGTGACATGGACCGCCAGGGGAATTCACCCCTCCACTTT. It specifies CAISDMDRQGNSPLHF.

CDR3 sequence reads: CASSFTEETQYF. DNA for the CDR3: TGTGCCAGCAGTTTTACGGAAGAGACCCAGTACTTC. J is TRBJ2-5 and V is TRBV12-3 or TRBV12-4; D call uncertain. The V gene lost 3 bases and the J gene lost 3 bases, with 5 bases spanning the gap. The CDR3 loop spans 12 amino acids.

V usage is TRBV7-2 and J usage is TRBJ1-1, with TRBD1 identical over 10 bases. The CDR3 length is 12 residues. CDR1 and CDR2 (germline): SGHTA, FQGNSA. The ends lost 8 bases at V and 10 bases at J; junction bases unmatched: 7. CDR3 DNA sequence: TGTGCCAGCTCACAGGGACAGGGGTCAGCTTTCTTT. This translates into CASSQGQGSAFF.

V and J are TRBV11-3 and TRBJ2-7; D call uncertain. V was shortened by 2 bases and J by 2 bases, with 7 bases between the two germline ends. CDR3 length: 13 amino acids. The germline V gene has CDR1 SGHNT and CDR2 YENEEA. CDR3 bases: TGTGCCAGCAGCTTAAGAGAGACCTACGAGCAGTACTTC. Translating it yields CASSLRETYEQYF.

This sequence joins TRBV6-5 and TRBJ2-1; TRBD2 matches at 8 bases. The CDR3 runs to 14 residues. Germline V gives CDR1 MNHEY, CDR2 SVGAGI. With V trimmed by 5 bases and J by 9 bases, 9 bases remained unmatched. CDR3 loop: CASSIQRESGEQFF. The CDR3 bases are TGTGCCAGCAGTATCCAGCGGGAGTCTGGTGAGCAGTTCTTC.

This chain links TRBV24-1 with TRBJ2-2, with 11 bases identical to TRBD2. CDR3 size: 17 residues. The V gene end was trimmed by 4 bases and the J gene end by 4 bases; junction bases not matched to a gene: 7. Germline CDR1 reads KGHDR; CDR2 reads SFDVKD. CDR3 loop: CATSEGSGRALTGELFF. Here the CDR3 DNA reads TGTGCCACCAGTGAAGGTAGCGGGAGGGCTCTCACCGGGGAGCTGTTTTTT.

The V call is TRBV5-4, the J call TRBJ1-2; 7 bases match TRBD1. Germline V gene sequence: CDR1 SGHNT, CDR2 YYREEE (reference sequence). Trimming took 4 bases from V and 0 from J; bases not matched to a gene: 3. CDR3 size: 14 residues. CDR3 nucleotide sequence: TGTGCCAGCAGCCAAGACAGGGCTAACTATGGCTACACCTTC. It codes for CASSQDRANYGYTF.

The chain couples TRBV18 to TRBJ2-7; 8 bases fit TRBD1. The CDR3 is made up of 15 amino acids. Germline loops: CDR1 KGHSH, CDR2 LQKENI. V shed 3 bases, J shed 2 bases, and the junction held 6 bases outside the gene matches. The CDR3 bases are TGTGCCAGCTCACCCTTTGACAGGGGTACCTACGAGCAGTACTTC. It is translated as CASSPFDRGTYEQYF.